This TCR beta chain was captured by sequencing in a study of T cells in Graves' hyperthyroidism and ophthalmopathy. Study outcomes and limitations: Using 13 V-J features, a model discriminated ophthalmopathy from stable hyperthyroidism.

The CDR3 regions of TCR beta were amplified from RNA transcripts. Carried out on the TCR CDR3, a first-round RT-PCR used the HTBI primer set. From the multiplex PCR reads, TCRdb called clonotypes with MiXCR, one entry per CDR3 protein. This table has over 250,000 distinct CDR3 sequences, roughly 15% appearing once. V lost 5 bases, J lost 6 bases, and 18 bases lay in between. The CDR3 is 15 amino acids. Germline V lookup: CDR1 KGHDR, CDR2 SFDVKD. This clonotype was picked up many times. Its antigen is as yet unknown. The chain recombines TRBV24-1 with TRBJ1-2; D is unresolved. The sequence came from a woman aged 40-49 years with Graves' ophthalmopathy. The specimen sequenced was blood. CDR3 sequence: CATSGSQESVDGYTF. Written as DNA, the CDR3 is TGTGCCACCAGTGGGAGCCAGGAGAGCGTTGATGGCTACACCTTC.